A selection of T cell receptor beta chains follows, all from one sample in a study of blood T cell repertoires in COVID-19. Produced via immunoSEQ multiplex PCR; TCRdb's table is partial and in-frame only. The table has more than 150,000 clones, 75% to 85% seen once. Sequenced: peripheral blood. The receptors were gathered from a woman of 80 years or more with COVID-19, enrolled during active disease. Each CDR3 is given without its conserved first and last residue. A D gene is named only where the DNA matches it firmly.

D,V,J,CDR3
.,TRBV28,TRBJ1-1,ASTKLGQGGTEAF
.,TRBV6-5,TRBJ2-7,ASGGTVSYEQY
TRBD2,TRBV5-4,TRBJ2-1,ASSLEPGLAGSEQF
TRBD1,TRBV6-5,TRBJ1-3,ASSLTGAWGNTIY
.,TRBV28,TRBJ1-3,ASSIWESFSGNTIY
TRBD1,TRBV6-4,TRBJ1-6,ASSVGQGDNSPLH
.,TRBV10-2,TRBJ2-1,ASRTSGSYNEQF
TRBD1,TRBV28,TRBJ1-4,ASRTGATNEKLF
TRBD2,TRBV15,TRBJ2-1,ATSRDLAASGGYNEQF
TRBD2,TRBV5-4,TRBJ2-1,ASTIQGGSGRALREQF
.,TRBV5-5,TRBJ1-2,ASSVKQGPLYGYT
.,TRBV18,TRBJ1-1,ASSPPVQGKAF
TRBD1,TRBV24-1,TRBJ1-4,ATSDWTGGYEKLF
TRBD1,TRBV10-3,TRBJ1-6,AISESTGHSPLH
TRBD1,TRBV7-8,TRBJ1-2,ASSWDSHYGYT
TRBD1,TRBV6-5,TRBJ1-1,ASSYLQGGGNTEAF
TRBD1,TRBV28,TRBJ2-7,ASSLTGGEQY
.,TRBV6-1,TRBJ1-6,ASSEQGQVGSPLH
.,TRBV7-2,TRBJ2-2,ASSLVRAGKFGAGELF
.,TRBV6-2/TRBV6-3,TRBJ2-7,ASSSWRADSYEQY
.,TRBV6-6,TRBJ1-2,ASSYPTGRKDGYT
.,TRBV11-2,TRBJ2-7,ASSSDRDNSYEQY
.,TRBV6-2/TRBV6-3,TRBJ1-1,ASSYGQMNTEAF
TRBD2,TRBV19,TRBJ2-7,ASSLLSSAGEGGEQY
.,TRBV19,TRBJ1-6,ASKTGQHSPLH
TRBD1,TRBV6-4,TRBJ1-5,ASSVLRDRGYQPQH
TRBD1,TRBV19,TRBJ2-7,ASSISLTGQGAYEQY
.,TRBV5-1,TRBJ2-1,ASSPGTGSYNEQF
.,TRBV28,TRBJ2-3,ASSLPDFRTDTQY
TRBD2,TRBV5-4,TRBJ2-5,ASSPGLAGGQETQY
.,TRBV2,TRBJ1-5,ASSDDTNQPQH
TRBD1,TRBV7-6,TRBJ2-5,ASSLKTGPRGETQY
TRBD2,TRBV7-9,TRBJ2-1,ASRSGRDASGEQF
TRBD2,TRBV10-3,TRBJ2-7,AISRLAGAYEQY
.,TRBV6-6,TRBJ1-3,ASTEHRDSGNTIY
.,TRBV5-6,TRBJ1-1,ASSPRTVQMNTEAF
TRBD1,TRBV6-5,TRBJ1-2,ASSYGQGLYGYT
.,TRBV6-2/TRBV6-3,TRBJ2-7,ASSRTEPSYEQY
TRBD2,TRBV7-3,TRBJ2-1,ASGLAGMGEQF
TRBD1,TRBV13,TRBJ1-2,ASSLGQGADGYT
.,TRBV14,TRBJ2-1,ASSPSVPGQQEQF
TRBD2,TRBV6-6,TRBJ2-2,ASSPRRAGGLTGELF
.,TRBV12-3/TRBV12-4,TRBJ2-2,ASSTYTGELF
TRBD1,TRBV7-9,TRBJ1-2,ASQESPTGNYGYT